This T cell receptor beta chain is drawn from a study of shared clonotypes between healthy human individuals. Only Caucasian adults living in Nashville, Tennessee made up the donor group. Splitting the CD4+ cells yielded a CD45RA+ naive subset and a CD45RA-negative memory subset. In the original workflow: Junction-only sequences without quality scores were provided by ImmunoSEQ, so filtering was different. Profiled with immunoSEQ multiplex PCR; TCRdb holds only in-frame clones, not every one. V, J and clone size are those of that table, while D and trimming were read from the DNA. Of about 2.3 million clones in the sample, roughly 93% were seen once. This clone was detected once. Sequencing was done on a sample of naive CD4+ T cells from PBMCs. The subset is: CD45RA+ positively selected. This TCR was recovered from a man younger than 35 in good health. Some clones in this sample may be carry-over from other donors' samples.

The CDR3 DNA sequence: TGTGCCAGCCGAACGGGACAGCAAGAGACCCAGTACTTC. It yields the protein CASRTGQQETQYF. V gene TRBV19 combines with J gene TRBJ2-5; 7 bases are shared with TRBD1. Unmatched junction bases numbered 6, after V lost 9 bases and J lost 2 bases. The length of the CDR3 is 13 residues. In germline, CDR1 is LNHDA, CDR2 SQIVND (reference sequence). The full variable domain, rest sourced from reference TRBV19 and TRBJ2-5, is DGGITQSPKYLFRKEGQNVTLSCEQNLNHDAMYWYRQDPGQGLRLIYYSQIVNDFQKGDIAEGYSVSREKKESFPLTVTSAQKNPTAFYLCASRTGQQETQYFGPGTRLLVL.